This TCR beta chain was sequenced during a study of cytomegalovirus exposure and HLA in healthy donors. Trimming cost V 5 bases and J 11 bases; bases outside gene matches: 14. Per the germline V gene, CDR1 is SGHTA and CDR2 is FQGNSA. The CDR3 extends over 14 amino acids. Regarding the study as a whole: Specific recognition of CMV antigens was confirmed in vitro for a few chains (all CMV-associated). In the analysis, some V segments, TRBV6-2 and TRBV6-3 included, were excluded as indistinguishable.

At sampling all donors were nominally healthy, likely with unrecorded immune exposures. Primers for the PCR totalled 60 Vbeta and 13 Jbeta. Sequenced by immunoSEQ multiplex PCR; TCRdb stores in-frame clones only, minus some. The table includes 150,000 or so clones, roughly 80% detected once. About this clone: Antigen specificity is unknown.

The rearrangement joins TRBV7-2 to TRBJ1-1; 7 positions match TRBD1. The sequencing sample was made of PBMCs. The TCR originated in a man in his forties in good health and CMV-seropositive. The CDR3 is CASSLGSTGARAFF. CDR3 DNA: TGTGCCAGCAGCCTAGGGAGCACAGGGGCGAGGGCTTTCTTT.